This TCR beta chain originates from a study of cytomegalovirus exposure and HLA in healthy donors. As for this clone: Its target is unknown.

Primers: 60 Vbeta forward and 13 Jbeta reverse. The authors' processing: An analysis performed later counted roughly 79 million unique TCR beta chains (roughly 10 million of them shared). Clones were read by immunoSEQ multiplex PCR, and TCRdb kept only the in-frame ones, dropping some. V, J and clone size reflect that table, while D and trimming were determined from the DNA. The sample carries about 200,000 clones, 60% to 80% recorded once. General study results and limits: Earlier findings revealed that most TCR beta V segments proved productive either about 87% or about 30% of the time. High sensitivity and specificity were reportedly achieved when the classifier diagnosed cytomegalovirus status.

The CDR3 consists of 15 residues. Germline lookup yields CDR1 LNHDA and CDR2 SQIVND (reference sequence). Deletions cut 10 bases from V and 5 bases from J, with 23 bases between. This cohort consisted of healthy bone marrow donors. The chain is built from TRBV19 and TRBJ1-1, with D possibly being TRBD1 (5 bases). The sequence derives from a male donor in good health and CMV-seronegative. The sample comprised PBMCs. CDR3 DNA: TGTGCCACTCTCCGGGACTCAGGATCGGTGACTGAAGCTTTCTTT. Protein product: CATLRDSGSVTEAFF.